What follows is one TCR beta chain and its context. Profiled with immunoSEQ multiplex PCR; TCRdb holds only in-frame clones, not every one. The table lists over 70,000 clones, 85% to 95% of them singletons. The data were obtained in a study of technical replicates of blood from several donors. Trimming shortened V by 6 bases and J by 5 bases, and 10 bases separated the two germline ends. Germline assignment: CDR1 GTSNPN and CDR2 SVGIG (reference sequence). The CDR3 is made up of 11 amino acids. This TCR came from a human donor in good health. Some clones in this sample may be carry-over from other donors' samples. The sample comprised PBMCs. This chain joins TRBV30 and TRBJ1-1; D may be TRBD1 (6 bases). This CDR3 reads CACRGSTEAFF. The CDR3 DNA reads as TGTGCCTGTAGGGGGTCTACTGAAGCTTTCTTT.